The 19 T cell receptor beta chains below were found in one sample sequenced in a study of T cells after yellow fever vaccination. Each CDR3 protein gets one entry after TCRdb re-called the 5' RACE reads with MiXCR. The repertoire has a few hundred thousand distinct CDR3 sequences, around 6.5% of them found once; the top ten carry 15%. The material sequenced was PBMCs, taken 5 days after the yellow fever booster vaccination. Every receptor here comes from a man aged 25 to 45 who received the YFV17D yellow fever vaccine.

The chain links TRBV29-1 to TRBJ1-4; 11 positions match TRBD1. The CDR3 covers 15 residues. The germline V gene has CDR1 SQVTM and CDR2 ANQGSEA. V trimming: 5 bases; J trimming: 4 bases; junction bases outside the gene matches: 6. The CDR3: CSVSGTGGFNEKLFF. As DNA, the CDR3 is TGCAGCGTTTCCGGGACAGGGGGTTTTAATGAAAAACTGTTTTTT.

This clonotype turned up a few times. The rearrangement joins TRBV14 to TRBJ2-2; a weak D match, TRBD2 (6 bases). The V end lost 0 bases, the J end lost 6 bases, and 14 bases lay between the germline ends. This CDR3 spans 16 amino acids. Per the germline V gene, CDR1 is SGHDN and CDR2 is FVKESK. In DNA, the CDR3 is TGTGCCAGCAGCCAAGATCTTAGTGGGAGGCCCGGGGAGCTGTTTTTT. Its translation is CASSQDLSGRPGELFF.

This clonotype was counted at least ten times. This chain uses TRBV29-1 with TRBJ2-1; 7 nucleotides match TRBD2. The CDR3 totals 13 residues. CDR1 SQVTM and CDR2 ANQGSEA come from the germline V gene. The V and J ends lost 3 bases and 5 bases, in that order; junction bases with no gene match: 4. CDR3 protein: CSVDAGANNEQFF. The CDR3 coding sequence is TGCAGCGTTGACGCGGGAGCCAACAATGAGCAGTTCTTC.

This chain connects TRBV5-1 to TRBJ2-5; D may match TRBD1 or TRBD2 (5 bases each). The CDR3 is 15 residues long. Germline-derived CDR1 and CDR2 are SGHRS and YFSETQ. Deletions cut 1 base from V and 1 base from J, with 11 bases between. The CDR3 DNA is TGCGCCAGCAGCTTGTACTACGGGACCCAAGAGACCCAGTACTTC. This sequence encodes CASSLYYGTQETQYF.

This clonotype has a handful of counts. The J gene is TRBJ2-2, the V gene TRBV7-3; the match to TRBD2 covers 9 bases. J was trimmed by 4 bases and V by 5 bases; bases with no gene match: 5. There are 15 residues in the CDR3. Germline loops: CDR1 SGHTA, CDR2 FQGTGA. The CDR3 sequence: CASSLAGGSTGELFF. The CDR3 bases are TGTGCCAGCAGCCTGGCGGGAGGGAGCACCGGGGAGCTGTTTTTT. Supplemented by reference TRBV7-3 and TRBJ2-2, the full variable domain reads GAGVSQTPSNKVTEKGKYVELRCDPISGHTALYWYRQSLGQGPEFLIYFQGTGAADDSGLPNDRFFAVRPEGSVSTLKIQRTERGDSAVYLCASSLAGGSTGELFFGEGSRLTVL.

The chain uses TRBV29-1 and TRBJ2-7, with D perhaps assigned TRBD1 or TRBD2 (7 bases each). The V and J ends lost 5 bases and 5 bases respectively, with 13 bases between them. This CDR3 is built from 12 residues. Per the germline V gene, CDR1 is SQVTM and CDR2 is ANQGSEA. This CDR3 is CSVRQGGDEQYF. The CDR3 coding sequence is TGCAGCGTTCGACAGGGAGGGGACGAGCAGTACTTC.

The chain carries TRBV20-1 and TRBJ2-3; 9 bases match TRBD1. Germline V gene data show CDR1 as DFQATT and CDR2 as SNEGSKA (reference sequence). The junction had 9 bases not matched to a gene; V was cut back by 6 bases and J by 2 bases. This CDR3 is built from 15 residues. The chain's CDR3 is CSAKQQGASTDTQYF. CDR3 DNA: TGCAGTGCCAAGCAACAGGGGGCTTCCACAGATACGCAGTATTTT.

This clonotype was detected once. The chain recombines TRBV3-1 with TRBJ2-1; 14 nucleotides match TRBD2. The germline CDR1 and CDR2 sequences are LGHDT and YNNKEL (reference sequence). The CDR3 spans 18 residues. V lost 11 bases and J lost 6; bases outside the gene matches: 18. CDR3 sequence: CASTQDATSGRASNEQFF. DNA for the CDR3: TGTGCCTCCACCCAAGATGCGACTAGCGGGAGGGCCAGCAATGAGCAGTTCTTC.

The genes are TRBV10-3 and TRBJ2-1, with D possibly matching TRBD2 (5 bases). Germline V gene sequence: CDR1 ENHRY, CDR2 SYGVKD. CDR3 length: 14 amino acids. Trimming shortened V by 5 bases and J by 7 bases, and 15 bases separated the two germline ends. In DNA, the CDR3 is TGTGCCATCAGTCTCTCGGGAAGCCGAAATGAGCAGTTCTTC. Amino acids: CAISLSGSRNEQFF.

This clonotype was detected only a few times. This rearrangement joins TRBV6-1 to TRBJ2-3; TRBD2 matches at 11 bases. Trimming cost V 8 bases and J 9 bases; bases outside gene matches: 10. Germline V gene lookup returns CDR1 MNHNS and CDR2 SASEGT. The CDR3 covers 14 residues. The CDR3 sequence: CASRRLAGKDTQYF. The CDR3 nucleotides read TGTGCCAGCCGGCGACTAGCGGGAAAAGACACGCAGTATTTT.

This clonotype was counted only a few times. V gene TRBV20-1 combines with J gene TRBJ2-2; D unresolved. The V gene lost 3 bases and the J gene lost 5 bases, with 7 bases spanning the gap. CDR1 is DFQATT, CDR2 SNEGSKA, per germline (reference sequence). The CDR3 length is 12 residues. CDR3 bases: TGCAGTGCTAGGCCCGGGACCGGGGAGCTGTTTTTT. Its protein product is CSARPGTGELFF.

In this sample, this clonotype turned up many times. V usage is TRBV7-8 and J usage is TRBJ2-2, with D perhaps matching TRBD1 or TRBD2 (6 bases each). Germline V CDR1 and CDR2: SGHVS, FQNEAQ. V was clipped by 1 base and J by 7 bases, with 10 bases between them. This CDR3 comprises 14 residues. CDR3: CASSLGGAVGELFF. Written as DNA, the CDR3 is TGTGCCAGCAGCTTAGGGGGGGCGGTCGGGGAGCTGTTTTTT.

This clonotype came up many times. The J gene is TRBJ2-7, the V gene TRBV10-3; a possible D gene is TRBD2 (6 bases). This CDR3 is 16 amino acids long. V lost 6 bases, J lost 3 bases, and 21 bases lay in between. The germline V gene has CDR1 ENHRY and CDR2 SYGVKD. The CDR3, as DNA: TGTGCCATCAGCGACACGGCAGGAGGGTTGAACTACGAGCAGTACTTC. The encoded protein is CAISDTAGGLNYEQYF.

This clonotype was found many times. The chain carries TRBV5-1 and TRBJ1-1, with D tentatively TRBD1 (5 bases). Germline assignment: CDR1 SGHRS and CDR2 YFSETQ. Trimming cost V 2 bases and J 5 bases, with 19 bases left between them. This CDR3 is built from 16 residues. CDR3 nucleotide sequence: TGCGCCAGCAGCTTCACGGTACTCGACAGTCGGACTGAAGCTTTCTTT. This sequence encodes CASSFTVLDSRTEAFF.

This clonotype was recorded many times. The chain couples TRBV6-2 or TRBV6-3 to TRBJ2-2; D may be TRBD2 (6 bases). Trimming took off 8 bases at V and 6 bases at J, with 13 bases between the two ends. This CDR3 comprises 13 residues. The germline CDR1 and CDR2 sequences are MNHEY and SVGEGT. The CDR3 region has the DNA TGTGCCAGCTCGCGGGGAAGCTCCGGGGAGCTGTTTTTT. Its protein product is CASSRGSSGELFF.

This clonotype turned up a few times. V and J are TRBV27 and TRBJ2-2; D is possibly TRBD2 (6 bases). The CDR3 runs to 16 residues. Trimming took 3 bases from V and 2 from J, leaving 13 bases between them. The V gene's germline CDR1 is MNHEY and CDR2 SMNVEV (reference sequence). CDR3 protein: CASSLFSGINTGELFF. Written as DNA, the CDR3 is TGTGCCAGCAGTTTGTTTAGCGGTATTAACACCGGGGAGCTGTTTTTT.

The chain recombines TRBV6-1 with TRBJ1-1; 8 nucleotides align to TRBD1. The germline V gene has CDR1 MNHNS and CDR2 SASEGT. This CDR3 spans 15 amino acids. J gave up 1 base and V 6 bases, and 7 bases lay outside the gene matches. CDR3 residues: CASRSTGGSNTEAFF. The CDR3 nucleotides are TGTGCCAGCAGATCAACAGGGGGGTCGAACACTGAAGCTTTCTTT.

The genes are TRBV20-1 and TRBJ2-1; maybe TRBD2 (5 bases). The CDR3 contains 15 residues. Trimming left V 0 bases short and J 9 bases short, with 18 bases between. Per germline, CDR1 DFQATT and CDR2 SNEGSKA (reference sequence). The CDR3: CSARESGTLLIEQFF. The CDR3 DNA follows: TGCAGTGCTAGAGAGTCGGGAACGTTGCTTATTGAGCAGTTCTTC.

This clonotype was counted between two and nine times. V and J are TRBV20-1 and TRBJ2-1, with 8 bases lining up with TRBD2. The CDR3 has 14 amino acids. Unmatched junction bases numbered 7, after V lost 4 bases and J lost 5 bases. Germline assignment: CDR1 DFQATT and CDR2 SNEGSKA (reference sequence). The DNA of the CDR3 is TGCAGTGCTACTCGACTAGCGCAGAACAATGAGCAGTTCTTC. Amino acids: CSATRLAQNNEQFF.